This T cell receptor beta chain was recorded in a study of T cells in localized non-small cell lung cancer. Per the germline V gene, CDR1 is LNHDA and CDR2 is SQIVND (reference sequence). The V end was cut by 7 bases, the J end by 3 bases, with 16 bases between. This CDR3 is built from 14 residues. Study conclusions and caveats: Uninvolved neighboring lung showed the greatest T cell clonality, exceeding tumor. A median of about 58 of the top 100 tumor clones appeared in adjacent lung, which was paired and uninvolved. Multi-region tumor sequencing was not done, so intratumor heterogeneity could not be excluded. Higher adjacent-lung clonality was associated with shorter survival.

About this clone: Antigen unknown.

Clones were read by immunoSEQ multiplex PCR, and TCRdb kept only the in-frame ones, dropping some. In the table there are tens of thousands of clones, around 86% of which are singletons. This rearrangement joins TRBV19 to TRBJ2-7, with D perhaps TRBD2 (7 bases). Source: peripheral blood mononuclear cells, taken before any cancer treatment. The clonotype was recovered from a man aged 40 to 70 with stage III lung adenocarcinoma. CDR3 DNA: TGTGCCAGTAAGCCGGCGGGGGCGTACTACGAGCAGTACTTC. Encoded protein: CASKPAGAYYEQYF. The full variable domain, with the rest looked up from reference TRBV19 and TRBJ2-7, is DGGITQSPKYLFRKEGQNVTLSCEQNLNHDAMYWYRQDPGQGLRLIYYSQIVNDFQKGDIAEGYSVSREKKESFPLTVTSAQKNPTAFYLCASKPAGAYYEQYFGPGTRLTVT.